This T cell receptor beta chain is drawn from a study of shared clonotypes between healthy human individuals. Across the study: The study used three CD4 naive, three CD4 memory, two CD8 naive and one CD8 memory plate per donor.

Whole-study results and caveats: Clonotypes shared by all four donors outscored non-shared clonotypes in generation probability. Sampling was confined to blood; repertoires within tissues likely differ. Clonotype sharing among donors likely depends on sequencing depth.

Assay: immunoSEQ multiplex PCR; the TCRdb copy retains only in-frame clones and omits some. Of just over 2,000,000 clones in the sample, approximately 95% were seen once. On this clone: Its matching antigen is unknown.

Material: naive CD4+ T cells sorted from blood. The subset here: CD45RA+ positively selected. The receptor was derived from a man aged 18-30 years in good health.

The CDR3 nucleotides read TGTGCCAGCAGTTACGAGGGGGTGTTCTACGAGCAGTACTTC. This encodes CASSYEGVFYEQYF. The chain combines TRBV6-6 with TRBJ2-7; tentative D call: TRBD1 (6 bases). Germline-derived CDR1 and CDR2 are MNHNY and SVGAGI (reference sequence). Trimming stripped 2 bases from V and 3 bases from J, with 11 bases between. This CDR3 has 14 residues.